Described below is a single T cell receptor (beta chain) sequence and its context. The antigen it binds to is not known. Base qualities were left out, and no much larger clone turns up one base away. The immunoSEQ platform was used to carry out deep TCRbeta sequencing. The original methods were these. Only productive rearrangements were exported from the immunoSEQ Analyzer for further analysis. T cell phenotypes were assigned to bulk TCRbeta clonotypes by matching the clonotypes to single-cell RNA+TCR-seq clones with the same TCRbeta sequence. Using bulk TCR sequencing data, clone enrichment in tumor was calculated by dividing a clone's tumor frequency by the same clone's PBMC frequency. TCRs were grouped by GLIPH into specificity groups, defined as clusters of distinct TCRs likely recognizing common antigens via shared CDR3 motifs. In TCRdb, the immuneACCESS table is reduced to in-frame sequences with V and J assigned. These tables do not hold every clone; where another copy was compared, an unresolved V gene accounts for under half, and the others remain unexplained. D and trimming come from the DNA, and the V and J calls and clone size come from that table. This sample comprises some 48,000 clones, roughly three quarters of them detected only once. 16% of the sample rests with the top ten.

V ends up 2 bases short and J 4 bases short, with an unmatched junction base count of 2. The CDR3 sequence holds 16 residues, the cysteine and phenylalanine included. Only the CDR3 portion is preserved as DNA: 48 bases, with reading frame beginning at the first base. The germline V gene specifies MDHEN as CDR1 and SYDVKM as CDR2. The time point label for this specimen denotes: before anti-PD-1 therapy. For bulk TCRbeta sequencing, genomic DNA was extracted from tumor biopsies or peripheral blood, and input amounts ranged from about 616 ng to 6,500 ng. All patients had histologically proven advanced or metastatic basal or squamous cell carcinoma and were poor candidates for surgical resection. Of the approximately 12 patients in the basal cell carcinoma cohort, roughly 8 underwent bulk tumor TCR sequencing. The record originates from a study of T cells in tumors after PD-1 blockade (dated by TCRdb to between 2018 and 2020). Regarding the research as a whole: Patients were excluded if they had prior checkpoint blockade, use of systemic immunosuppressants, or recent radiotherapy or other anti-cancer therapy within 4 weeks. Treatment consisted of either cemiplimab 350 mg every 2 weeks or pembrolizumab 200 mg every 3 weeks. While on anti-PD-1 treatment, some of the patients also continued taking daily vismodegib 150 mg. On average, peripheral blood samples had roughly 110,000 TCR templates (range about 21,000-290,000) and 35,000 to 40,000 unique clonotypes. Using site-matched tumors from BCC or SCC patients sampled before and after anti-PD-1 therapy, the study carried out paired single-cell RNA and TCR sequencing. To compare clonotypes in blood versus tumor, bulk TCR sequencing was run on approximately 11 peripheral blood samples drawn from a few patients. Clinical response was assessed using RECIST version 1.1.

General conclusions and limits of the study: The source of novel T cell clones was not identified, and lymphoid organs or rare unexpanded clones within the tumor or the tumor periphery could be included among the possible sources. Approximately 38% of the TCR clonotypes from tumors also showed up in blood, and some novel exhausted tumor clones were present in pre-treatment blood, which suggests peripheral recruitment.

The sequences come from PBMCs, collected before anti-PD-1 treatment. This TCR was sampled from a human donor with basal cell carcinoma. This receptor chain uses TRBV28 and TRBJ2-3, with TRBD2 identical over 14 junction bases. The encoded CDR3 is CASSLGLAGGADTQYF. The DNA reads as follows: TGTGCCAGCAGTTTAGGACTAGCGGGAGGTGCAGATACGCAGTATTTT.